This T cell receptor (beta chain) was sequenced during a study of blood T cell repertoires in COVID-19. Study-wide background: Samples representing acute and convalescent COVID-19 were sourced from the United States, Italy and Spain. Nucleic acid was either cDNA or gDNA, and it came from T cells, B-cell-depleted T cells, or PBMCs.

The assay was immunoSEQ multiplex PCR, and TCRdb's table has in-frame clones only and misses some. The table shows about 350,000 clones, with over 75% occurring only once. The cohort comprised adults aged about 18 to 100 years residing in approximately 22 US areas. Cohort allocation depended upon clinical history that participants reported. By proportion, this clone is medium-sized. V shed 2 bases and J 0 bases; nucleotides not matched to a gene: 15. The CDR3 has 20 residues. Germline lookup yields CDR1 LGHDT and CDR2 YNNKEL (reference sequence). The sequence was collected from a young woman who had recovered from COVID-19. The sequenced sample was PBMCs or T cells enriched from blood (not recorded which). This chain connects TRBV3-1 (or the pseudogene TRBV3-2) to TRBJ1-4; 7 positions agree with TRBD1. The CDR3: CASSQQGGTATKATNEKLFF. The CDR3 nucleotides read TGTGCCAGCAGCCAACAAGGAGGGACAGCAACCAAGGCAACTAATGAAAAACTGTTTTTT.